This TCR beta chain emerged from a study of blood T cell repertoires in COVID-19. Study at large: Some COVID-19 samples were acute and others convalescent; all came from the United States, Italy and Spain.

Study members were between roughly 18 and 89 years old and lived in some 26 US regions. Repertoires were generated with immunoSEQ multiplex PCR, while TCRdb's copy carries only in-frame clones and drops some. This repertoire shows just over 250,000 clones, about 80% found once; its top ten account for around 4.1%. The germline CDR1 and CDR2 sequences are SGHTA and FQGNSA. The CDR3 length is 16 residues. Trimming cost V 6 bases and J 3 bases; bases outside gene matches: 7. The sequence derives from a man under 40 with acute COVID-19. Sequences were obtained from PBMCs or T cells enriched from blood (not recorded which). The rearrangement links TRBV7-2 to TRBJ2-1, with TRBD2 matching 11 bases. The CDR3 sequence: CASRPRLAGNYNEQFF. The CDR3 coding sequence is TGTGCCAGCAGACCTAGACTAGCGGGAAACTACAATGAGCAGTTCTTC.